This entry describes one T cell receptor beta chain. The data were obtained in a study of shared clonotypes between healthy human individuals. From germline, CDR1 is LNHDA and CDR2 SQIVND (reference sequence). The CDR3 loop spans 23 amino acids. After removal of 4 bases from V and 7 bases from J, the junction contained 30 bases not matched to a gene. The data were produced by immunoSEQ multiplex PCR, yet TCRdb's version contains in-frame clones alone and is incomplete. The sample lists 450,000 to 550,000 clones, 79% occurring once. The clonotype comes from a woman in her forties in good health. Some clones in this sample may be carry-over from other donors' samples. The source material was PBMCs. The gene calls are TRBV19 and TRBJ2-1; 11 positions agree with TRBD2. CDR3: CASSRRVLPRQHRTGLAANEQFF. The DNA for the CDR3 is TGTGCCAGTAGTAGGCGGGTCCTCCCGCGACAGCATAGAACGGGACTAGCGGCGAATGAGCAGTTCTTC.